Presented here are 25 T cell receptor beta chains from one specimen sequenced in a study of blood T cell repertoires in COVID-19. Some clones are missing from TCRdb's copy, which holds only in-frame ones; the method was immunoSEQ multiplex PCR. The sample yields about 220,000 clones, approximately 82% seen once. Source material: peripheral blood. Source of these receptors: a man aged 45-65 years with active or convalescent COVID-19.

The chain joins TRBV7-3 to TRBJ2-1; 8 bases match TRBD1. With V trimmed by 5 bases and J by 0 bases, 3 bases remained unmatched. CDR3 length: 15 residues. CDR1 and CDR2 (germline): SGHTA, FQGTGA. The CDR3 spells CASSPTGGSYNEQFF. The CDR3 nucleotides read TGTGCCAGCAGCCCTACAGGGGGCTCCTACAATGAGCAGTTCTTC.

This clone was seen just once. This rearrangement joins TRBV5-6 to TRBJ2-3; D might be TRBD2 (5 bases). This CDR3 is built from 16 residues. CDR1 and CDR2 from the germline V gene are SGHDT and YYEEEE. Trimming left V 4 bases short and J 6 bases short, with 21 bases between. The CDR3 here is CASSNAFGVSEDTQYF. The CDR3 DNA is TGTGCCAGCAGCAACGCGTTCGGGGTATCAGAGGATACGCAGTATTTT.

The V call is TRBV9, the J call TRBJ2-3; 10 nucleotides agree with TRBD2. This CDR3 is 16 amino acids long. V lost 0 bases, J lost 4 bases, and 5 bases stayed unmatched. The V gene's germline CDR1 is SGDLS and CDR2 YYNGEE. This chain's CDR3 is CASSVARSGRADTQYF. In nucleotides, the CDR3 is TGTGCCAGCAGCGTAGCTCGCAGCGGGAGGGCAGATACGCAGTATTTT.

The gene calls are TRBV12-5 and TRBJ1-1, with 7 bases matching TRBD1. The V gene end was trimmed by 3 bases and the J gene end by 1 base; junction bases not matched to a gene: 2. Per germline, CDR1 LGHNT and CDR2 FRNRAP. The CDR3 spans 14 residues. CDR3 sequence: CASGLGGSNTEAFF. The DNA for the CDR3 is TGTGCTAGTGGTTTAGGGGGCTCGAACACTGAAGCTTTCTTT.

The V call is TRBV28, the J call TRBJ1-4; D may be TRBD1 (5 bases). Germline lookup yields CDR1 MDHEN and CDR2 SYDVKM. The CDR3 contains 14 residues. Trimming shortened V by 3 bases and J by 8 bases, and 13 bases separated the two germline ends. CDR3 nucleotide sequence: TGTGCCAGCAGTTTTAGGGGCCGTGGGGAAAAACTGTTTTTT. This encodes CASSFRGRGEKLFF.

CDR3 sequence reads: CATSAFRDINTQYF. The DNA of the CDR3 is TGTGCCACCAGCGCTTTTCGGGACATAAATACGCAGTATTTT. The chain employs TRBV24-1 and TRBJ2-3; D might be TRBD1 (6 bases). CDR1 and CDR2 (germline): KGHDR, SFDVKD. Trimming removed 7 bases at V and 7 bases at J, with 17 bases between. This CDR3 has 14 residues.

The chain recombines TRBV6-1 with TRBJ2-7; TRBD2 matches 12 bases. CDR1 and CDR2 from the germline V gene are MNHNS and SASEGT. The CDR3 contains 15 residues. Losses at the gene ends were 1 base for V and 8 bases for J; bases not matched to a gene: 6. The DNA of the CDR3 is TGTGCCAGCAGTGAAGGTCTAGCGGGAGGGGGTAAGCAGTACTTC. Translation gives CASSEGLAGGGKQYF.

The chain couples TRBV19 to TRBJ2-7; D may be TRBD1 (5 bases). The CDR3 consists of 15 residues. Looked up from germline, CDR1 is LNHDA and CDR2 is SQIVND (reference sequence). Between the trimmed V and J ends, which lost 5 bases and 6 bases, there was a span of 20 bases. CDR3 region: CASSPTGQDRFEQYF. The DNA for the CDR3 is TGTGCCAGTAGTCCCACAGGTCAAGACCGGTTCGAGCAGTACTTC.

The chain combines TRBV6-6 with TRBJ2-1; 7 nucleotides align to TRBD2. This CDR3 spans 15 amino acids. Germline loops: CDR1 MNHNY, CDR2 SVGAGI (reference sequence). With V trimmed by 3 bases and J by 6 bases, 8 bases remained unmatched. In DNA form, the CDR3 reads TGTGCCAGCAGTTATCAATCGGGGGGTGGCAATGAGCAGTTCTTC. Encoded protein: CASSYQSGGGNEQFF.

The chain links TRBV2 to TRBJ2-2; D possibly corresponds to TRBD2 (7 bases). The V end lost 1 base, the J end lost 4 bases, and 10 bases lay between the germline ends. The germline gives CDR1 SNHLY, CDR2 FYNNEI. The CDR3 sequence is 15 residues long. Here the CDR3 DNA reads TGTGCCAGCAGTGAAGTGGGGGGGCCCACCGGGGAGCTGTTTTTT. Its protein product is CASSEVGGPTGELFF.

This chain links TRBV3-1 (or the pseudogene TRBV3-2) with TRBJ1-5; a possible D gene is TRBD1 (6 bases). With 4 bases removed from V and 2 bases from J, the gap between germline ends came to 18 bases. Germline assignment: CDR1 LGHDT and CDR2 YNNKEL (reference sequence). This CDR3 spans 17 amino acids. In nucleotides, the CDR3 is TGTGCCAGCAGCCCCAAGTTGGTGGGGGCAGGCAATCAGCCCCAGCATTTT. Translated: CASSPKLVGAGNQPQHF.

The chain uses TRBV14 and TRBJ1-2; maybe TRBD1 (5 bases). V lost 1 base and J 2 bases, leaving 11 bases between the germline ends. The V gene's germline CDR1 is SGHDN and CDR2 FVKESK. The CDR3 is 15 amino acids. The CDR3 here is CASSQGAGYNYGYTF. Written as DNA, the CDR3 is TGTGCCAGCAGCCAAGGTGCAGGGTACAACTATGGCTACACCTTC.

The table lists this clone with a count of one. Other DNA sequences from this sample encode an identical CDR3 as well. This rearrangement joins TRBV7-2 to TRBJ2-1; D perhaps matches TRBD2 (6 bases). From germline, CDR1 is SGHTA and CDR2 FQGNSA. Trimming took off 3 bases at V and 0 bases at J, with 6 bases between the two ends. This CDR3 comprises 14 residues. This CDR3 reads CASSFSGSYNEQFF. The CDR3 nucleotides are TGTGCCAGCAGCTTTAGCGGCTCCTACAATGAGCAGTTCTTC.

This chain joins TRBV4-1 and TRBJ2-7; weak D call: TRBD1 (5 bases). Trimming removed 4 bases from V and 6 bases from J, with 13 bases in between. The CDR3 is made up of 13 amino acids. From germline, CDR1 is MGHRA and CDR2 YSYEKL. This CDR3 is CASSPRAAGEQYF. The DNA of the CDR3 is TGCGCCAGCAGCCCCAGGGCGGCCGGCGAGCAGTACTTC.

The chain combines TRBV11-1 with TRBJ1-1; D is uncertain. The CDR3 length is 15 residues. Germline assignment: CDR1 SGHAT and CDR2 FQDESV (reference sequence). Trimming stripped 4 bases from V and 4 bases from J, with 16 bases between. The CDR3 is CASSSPLGRVTEAFF. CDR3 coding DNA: TGTGCCAGCAGCTCCCCCTTAGGGAGGGTCACTGAAGCTTTCTTT.

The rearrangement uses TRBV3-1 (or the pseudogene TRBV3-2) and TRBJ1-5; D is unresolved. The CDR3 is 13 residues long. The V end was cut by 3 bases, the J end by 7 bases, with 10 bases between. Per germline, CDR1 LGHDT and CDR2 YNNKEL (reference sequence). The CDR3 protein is CASSQGGTQPQHF. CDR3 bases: TGTGCCAGCAGCCAGGGAGGCACGCAGCCCCAGCATTTT.

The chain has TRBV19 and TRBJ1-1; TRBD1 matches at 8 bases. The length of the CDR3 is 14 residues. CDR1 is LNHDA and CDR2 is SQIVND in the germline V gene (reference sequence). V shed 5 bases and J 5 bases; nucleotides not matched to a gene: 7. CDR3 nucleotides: TGTGCCAGTAGTCCCCGGACAGGGAAGACTGAAGCTTTCTTT. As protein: CASSPRTGKTEAFF.

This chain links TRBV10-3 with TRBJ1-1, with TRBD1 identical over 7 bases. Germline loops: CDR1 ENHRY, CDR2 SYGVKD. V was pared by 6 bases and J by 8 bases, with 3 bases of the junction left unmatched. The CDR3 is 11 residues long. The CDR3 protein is CAISGTDEAFF. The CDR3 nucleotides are TGTGCCATCAGCGGGACAGACGAAGCTTTCTTT.

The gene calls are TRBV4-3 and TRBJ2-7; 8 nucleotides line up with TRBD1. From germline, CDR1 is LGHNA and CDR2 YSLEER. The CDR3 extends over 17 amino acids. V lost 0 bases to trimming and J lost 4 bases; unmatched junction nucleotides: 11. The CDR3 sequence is CASSQDRGETGAYEQYF. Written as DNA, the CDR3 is TGCGCCAGCAGCCAAGATCGTGGGGAGACAGGGGCTTACGAGCAGTACTTC.

For the CDR3, the DNA is TGCGCCAGCAGCCAAACGGGACAGGGCCACACCATATATTTT. Translating it yields CASSQTGQGHTIYF. This chain connects TRBV4-1 to TRBJ1-3, with 9 bases aligning to TRBD1. Germline lookup yields CDR1 MGHRA and CDR2 YSYEKL. The CDR3 runs to 14 residues. V shed 2 bases and J 8 bases; nucleotides not matched to a gene: 4.

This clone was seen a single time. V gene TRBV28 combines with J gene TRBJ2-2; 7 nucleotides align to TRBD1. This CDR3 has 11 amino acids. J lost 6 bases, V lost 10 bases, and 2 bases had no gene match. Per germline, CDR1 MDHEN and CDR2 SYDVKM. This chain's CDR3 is CAITGAGELFF. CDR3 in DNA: TGTGCCATCACAGGGGCCGGGGAGCTGTTTTTT.

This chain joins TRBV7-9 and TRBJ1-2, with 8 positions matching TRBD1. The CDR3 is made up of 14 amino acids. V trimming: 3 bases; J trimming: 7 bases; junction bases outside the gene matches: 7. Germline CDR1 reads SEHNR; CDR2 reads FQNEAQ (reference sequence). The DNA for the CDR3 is TGTGCCAGCAGCTTGCCGCAGGGGGCGGGTGGCTACACCTTC. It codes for CASSLPQGAGGYTF. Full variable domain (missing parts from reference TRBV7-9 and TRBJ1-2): DTGVSQNPRHKITKRGQNVTFRCDPISEHNRLYWYRQTLGQGPEFLTYFQNEAQLEKSRLLSDRFSAERPKGSFSTLEIQRTEQGDSAMYLCASSLPQGAGGYTFGSGTRLTVV.

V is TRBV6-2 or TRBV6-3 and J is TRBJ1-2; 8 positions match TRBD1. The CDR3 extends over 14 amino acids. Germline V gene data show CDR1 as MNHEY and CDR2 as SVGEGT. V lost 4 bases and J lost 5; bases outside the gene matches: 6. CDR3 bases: TGTGCCAGCAGTTTCGCGGACAGGGAGTATGGCTACACCTTC. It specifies CASSFADREYGYTF.

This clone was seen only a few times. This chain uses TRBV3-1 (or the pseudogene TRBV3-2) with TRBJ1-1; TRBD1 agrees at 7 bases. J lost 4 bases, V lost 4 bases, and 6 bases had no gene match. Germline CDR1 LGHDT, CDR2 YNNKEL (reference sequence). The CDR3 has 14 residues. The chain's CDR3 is CASSPIRGVTEAFF. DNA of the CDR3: TGTGCCAGCAGCCCGATCAGGGGGGTCACTGAAGCTTTCTTT.

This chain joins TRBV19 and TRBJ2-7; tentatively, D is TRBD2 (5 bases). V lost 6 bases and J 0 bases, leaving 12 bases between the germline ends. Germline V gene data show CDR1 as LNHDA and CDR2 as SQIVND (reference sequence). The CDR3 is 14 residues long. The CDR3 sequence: CASSIRGPSYEQYF. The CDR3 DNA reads TGTGCCAGTAGCATTCGAGGGCCCTCCTACGAGCAGTACTTC. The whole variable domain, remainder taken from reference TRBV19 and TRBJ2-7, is DGGITQSPKYLFRKEGQNVTLSCEQNLNHDAMYWYRQDPGQGLRLIYYSQIVNDFQKGDIAEGYSVSREKKESFPLTVTSAQKNPTAFYLCASSIRGPSYEQYFGPGTRLTVT.